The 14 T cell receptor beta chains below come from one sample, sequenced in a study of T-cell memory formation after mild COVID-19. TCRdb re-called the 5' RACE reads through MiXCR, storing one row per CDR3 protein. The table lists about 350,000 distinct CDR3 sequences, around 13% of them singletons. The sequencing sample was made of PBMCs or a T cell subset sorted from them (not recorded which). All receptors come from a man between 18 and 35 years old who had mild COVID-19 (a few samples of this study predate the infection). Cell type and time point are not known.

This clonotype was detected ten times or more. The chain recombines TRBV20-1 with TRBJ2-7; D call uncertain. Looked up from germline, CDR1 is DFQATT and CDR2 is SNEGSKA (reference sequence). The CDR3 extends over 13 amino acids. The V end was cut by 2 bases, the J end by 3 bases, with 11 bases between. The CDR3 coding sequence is TGCAGTGCTAGAAGCGTCCTTAGCTACGAGCAGTACTTC. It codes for CSARSVLSYEQYF.

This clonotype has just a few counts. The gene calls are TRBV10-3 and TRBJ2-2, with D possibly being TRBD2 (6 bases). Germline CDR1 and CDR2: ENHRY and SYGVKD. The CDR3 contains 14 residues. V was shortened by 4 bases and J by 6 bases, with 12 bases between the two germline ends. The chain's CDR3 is CAISVPSAPGELFF. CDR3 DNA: TGTGCCATCAGTGTCCCTAGCGCCCCCGGGGAGCTGTTTTTT.

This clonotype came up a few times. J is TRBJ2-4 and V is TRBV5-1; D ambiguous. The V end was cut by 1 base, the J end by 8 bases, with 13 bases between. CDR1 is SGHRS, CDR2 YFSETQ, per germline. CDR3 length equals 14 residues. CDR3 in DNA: TGCGCCAGCAGCTTGAGCAGGCCCCGAGACATTCAGTACTTC. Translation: CASSLSRPRDIQYF.

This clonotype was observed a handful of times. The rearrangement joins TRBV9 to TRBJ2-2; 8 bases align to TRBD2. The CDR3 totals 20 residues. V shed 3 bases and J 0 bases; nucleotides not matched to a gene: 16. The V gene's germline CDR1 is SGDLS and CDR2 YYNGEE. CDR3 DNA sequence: TGTGCCAGCAGCGCTCCTCGCCCGGGGCGGGGGGCGACGAACACCGGGGAGCTGTTTTTT. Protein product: CASSAPRPGRGATNTGELFF.

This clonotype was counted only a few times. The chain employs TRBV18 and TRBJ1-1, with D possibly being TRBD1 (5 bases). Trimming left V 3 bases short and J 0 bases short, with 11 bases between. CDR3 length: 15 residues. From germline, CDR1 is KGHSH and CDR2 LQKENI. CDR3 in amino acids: CASSPEQGMNTEAFF. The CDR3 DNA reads TGTGCCAGCTCACCCGAGCAGGGAATGAACACTGAAGCTTTCTTT.

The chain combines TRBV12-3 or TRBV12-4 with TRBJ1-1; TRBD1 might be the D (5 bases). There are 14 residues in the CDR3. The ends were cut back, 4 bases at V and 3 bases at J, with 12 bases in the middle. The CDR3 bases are TGTGCCAGCAGTTACCAGGGTGGGGACACTGAAGCTTTCTTT. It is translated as CASSYQGGDTEAFF.

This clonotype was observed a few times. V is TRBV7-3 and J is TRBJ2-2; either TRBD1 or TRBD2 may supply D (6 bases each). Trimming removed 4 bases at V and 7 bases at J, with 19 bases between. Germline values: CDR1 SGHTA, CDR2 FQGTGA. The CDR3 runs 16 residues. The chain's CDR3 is CASSSMNREVGGELFF. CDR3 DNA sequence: TGTGCCAGCAGCTCGATGAACAGGGAGGTTGGCGGGGAGCTGTTTTTT.

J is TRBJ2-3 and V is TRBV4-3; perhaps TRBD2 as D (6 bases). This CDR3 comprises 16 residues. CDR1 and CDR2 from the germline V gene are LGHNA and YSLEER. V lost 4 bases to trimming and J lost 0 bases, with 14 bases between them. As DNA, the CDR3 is TGCGCCAGCAGCCCCCGCATCGGGAGCAGCACAGATACGCAGTATTTT. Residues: CASSPRIGSSTDTQYF.

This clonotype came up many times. The CDR3 region has the DNA TGTGCCAGCAGTCCTAGAGGGAGCAATTCACCCCTCCACTTT. It translates to CASSPRGSNSPLHF. The rearrangement links TRBV27 to TRBJ1-6; the D is unclear. Trimming took 5 bases from V and 7 from J, leaving 12 bases between them. CDR3 size: 14 residues. Germline CDR1 and CDR2: MNHEY and SMNVEV (reference sequence).

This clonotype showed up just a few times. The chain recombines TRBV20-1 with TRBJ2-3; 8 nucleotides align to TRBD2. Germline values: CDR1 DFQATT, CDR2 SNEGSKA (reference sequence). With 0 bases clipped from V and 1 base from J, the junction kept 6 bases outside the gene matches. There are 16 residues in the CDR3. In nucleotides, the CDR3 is TGCAGTGCTAGAGATGCGCGGGGGGCCCGCACAGATACGCAGTATTTT. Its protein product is CSARDARGARTDTQYF.

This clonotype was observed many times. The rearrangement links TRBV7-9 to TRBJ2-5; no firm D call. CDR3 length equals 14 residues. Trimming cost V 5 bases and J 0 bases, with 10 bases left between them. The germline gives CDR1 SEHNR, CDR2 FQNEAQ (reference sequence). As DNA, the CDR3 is TGTGCCAGCAGCATTTCCTCGTACCAAGAGACCCAGTACTTC. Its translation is CASSISSYQETQYF.

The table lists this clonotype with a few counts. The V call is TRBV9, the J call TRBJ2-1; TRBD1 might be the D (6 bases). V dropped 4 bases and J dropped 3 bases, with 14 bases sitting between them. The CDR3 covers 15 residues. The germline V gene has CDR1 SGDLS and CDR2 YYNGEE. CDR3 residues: CASSPPGGLYNEQFF. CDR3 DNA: TGTGCCAGCAGCCCTCCTGGGGGCCTCTACAATGAGCAGTTCTTC.

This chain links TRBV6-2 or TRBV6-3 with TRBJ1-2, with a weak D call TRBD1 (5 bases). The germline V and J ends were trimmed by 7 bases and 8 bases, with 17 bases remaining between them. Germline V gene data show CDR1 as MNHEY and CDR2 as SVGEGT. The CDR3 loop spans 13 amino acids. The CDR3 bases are TGTGCCAGCAACCAGGACACCCGAGGAGGCTACACCTTC. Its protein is CASNQDTRGGYTF.

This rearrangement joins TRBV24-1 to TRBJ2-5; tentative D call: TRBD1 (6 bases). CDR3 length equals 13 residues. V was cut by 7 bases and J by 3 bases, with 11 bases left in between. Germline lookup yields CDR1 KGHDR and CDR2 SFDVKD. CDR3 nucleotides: TGTGCCACCAGCTCAAGACAGGAAGAGACCCAGTACTTC. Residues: CATSSRQEETQYF.